The 6 T cell receptor beta chains below come from one sample, sequenced in a study of vaccination effects on CD4 cells after COVID-19. The method was immunoSEQ multiplex PCR; TCRdb's version includes in-frame clones alone and lacks a portion of them. The top ten clones hold roughly 35% of a sample with more than 20,000 clones, 70% to 80% of them seen once. Antigen-specific CD4+ T cells were first expanded with viral peptide pools by the ViraFEST assay and only then sequenced. Upon completion of about 10 days in culture, CD4+ T cells were isolated. PCR showed that the person got SARS-CoV-2 infection at some point between March and December 2020. These TCRs' antigens remain unknown. Sequences were derived from CD4+ T cells from PBMCs cultured with a peptide pool, sampled before COVID-19 vaccination. The receptors stem from a human donor who had a prior SARS-CoV-2 infection.

This clone was picked up a small number of times. The chain employs TRBV29-1 and TRBJ2-1; D gene ambiguous. V shed 4 bases and J shed 2 bases, with 12 bases lying between them. CDR1 is SQVTM and CDR2 is ANQGSEA in the germline V gene. The CDR3 covers 14 residues. CDR3 in DNA: TGCAGCGTTGTCCAGACCATCACCTACAATGAGCAGTTCTTC. Its translation is CSVVQTITYNEQFF.

This clone was observed a handful of times. The V gene is TRBV12-3 or TRBV12-4, the J gene TRBJ2-1, with D perhaps TRBD2 (5 bases). Trimming pared 5 bases from V and 13 bases from J, leaving 18 bases between. This CDR3 region has 13 residues. CDR3 coding DNA: TGTGCCAGCAGTATCCTAGAGGACTTCTTCCAGTTCTTC. Protein product: CASSILEDFFQFF.

This clone was counted a single time. The V call is TRBV5-1, the J call TRBJ2-3; the match to TRBD1 covers 8 bases. The CDR3 has 14 amino acids. V was pared by 2 bases and J by 5 bases, with 4 bases of the junction left unmatched. Germline values: CDR1 SGHRS, CDR2 YFSETQ. The CDR3 loop reads CASSFGQGKDTQYF. DNA of the CDR3: TGCGCCAGCAGCTTCGGACAGGGTAAAGATACGCAGTATTTT.

The chain links TRBV5-1 to TRBJ1-1; TRBD1 might be the D (6 bases). Trimming removed 0 bases at V and 4 bases at J, with 13 bases between. This CDR3 has 15 amino acids. Germline V gene sequence: CDR1 SGHRS, CDR2 YFSETQ. CDR3 loop: CASSLEGDWSTEAFF. CDR3 nucleotides: TGCGCCAGCAGCTTGGAGGGGGATTGGAGCACTGAAGCTTTCTTT.

The table lists this clone with a count of one. This chain connects TRBV5-1 to TRBJ2-2, with 7 bases that match TRBD2. The V and J ends lost 3 bases and 4 bases, in that order; junction bases with no gene match: 6. The CDR3 is made up of 15 amino acids. Germline CDR1 is SGHRS and CDR2 is YFSETQ. The CDR3 DNA reads as TGCGCCAGCAGCTCGACTAGCCGGGGCACCGGGGAGCTGTTTTTT. Protein product: CASSSTSRGTGELFF.

J is TRBJ1-1 and V is TRBV9; 10 bases are a match to TRBD1. J was trimmed by 4 bases and V by 4 bases; bases with no gene match: 7. CDR1 is SGDLS and CDR2 is YYNGEE in the germline V gene. The CDR3 is 15 amino acids. The CDR3, as DNA: TGTGCCAGCAGCACCAGACAGGGGGCGGGCACTGAAGCTTTCTTT. Its protein is CASSTRQGAGTEAFF.